A selection of T cell receptor beta chains follows, all from one sample in a study of blood T cell repertoires in COVID-19. Assay: immunoSEQ multiplex PCR; the TCRdb copy retains only in-frame clones and omits some. This sample has approximately 150,000 clones; 87% occur once, and the top ten carry around 6.1%. The sample taken for sequencing was peripheral blood. The source is an elderly man with acute or convalescent COVID-19. Each CDR3 is given with its conserved first and last residue.

TRBV11-2	TRBJ1-1	CASSLAPGSMEAFF
TRBV30	TRBJ1-2	CAWRQGDYGYTF
TRBV6-5	TRBJ1-2	CASSYSTGGDYGYTF
TRBV6-1	TRBJ1-4	CASSEQNSRNEKLFF
TRBV5-1	TRBJ2-7	CASSWRDRQLDEQYF
TRBV18	TRBJ1-1	CASSMSGSGTEAFF
TRBV9	TRBJ2-1	CASLHKREKNEQFF
TRBV12-3/TRBV12-4	TRBJ1-2	CASSLQDAGGYTF
TRBV9	TRBJ1-2	CASSPGDIHGYTF
TRBV19	TRBJ1-5	CASTPGQGENQPQHF
TRBV28	TRBJ2-7	CASSLGGGIYEQYF
TRBV29-1	TRBJ2-3	CSVTPSGSTDTQYF
TRBV4-1	TRBJ1-2	CASSQEPGSHNGYTF
TRBV28	TRBJ1-1	CASSLPVNTEAFF
TRBV19	TRBJ1-2	CASRMDRSIYGYTF
TRBV12-3/TRBV12-4	TRBJ2-7	CASSFQREGEQYF
TRBV28	TRBJ2-7	CASSFPDRAYEQYF
TRBV7-2	TRBJ2-5	CASSLTSGQETQYF
TRBV4-1	TRBJ1-6	CASSLRDRDNSPLHF
TRBV6-1	TRBJ1-5	CASSEGGGRAQPQHF
TRBV10-3	TRBJ2-5	CAISKTSQGETQYF
TRBV27	TRBJ1-4	CASSSGQYLMKKLFF
TRBV2	TRBJ2-5	CATEGETQYF
TRBV7-2	TRBJ1-3	CASSPGMGAGNTIYF
TRBV5-4	TRBJ2-5	CASSSGTNQETQYF
TRBV6-1	TRBJ2-1	CASSVDGTRAANEQFF
TRBV27	TRBJ1-1	CASSRDRAGGPNTEAFF
TRBV7-2	TRBJ1-5	CASSLDRGNQPQHF
TRBV6-4	TRBJ2-1	CASSEGPGLGNEQFF
TRBV7-2	TRBJ2-1	CASSLVVSADGGNEQFF
TRBV29-1	TRBJ2-1	CSVYRDTSYNEQFF
TRBV30	TRBJ2-5	CAWSVGLASAGETQYF
TRBV7-2	TRBJ1-2	CASSSLQGPSQGYTF
TRBV29-1	TRBJ2-2	CSVRRDGTGELFF
TRBV4-1	TRBJ2-3	CASSQSTPLDTQYF
TRBV27	TRBJ2-6	CASKPRDRGRGANVLTF
TRBV6-4	TRBJ2-2	CASSDLAGTGELFF
TRBV11-3	TRBJ2-2	CASSIDSTNTGELFF
TRBV5-1	TRBJ1-4	CASSYTTGGLEKLFF
TRBV4-1	TRBJ1-6	CASSQEPGVPLHF
TRBV5-5	TRBJ1-3	CASSAFLSSGNTIYF
TRBV3-1/TRBV3-2	TRBJ1-6	CASSPRQGSPLHF
TRBV27	TRBJ1-5	CASSFRDRAGQPQHF
TRBV7-9	TRBJ2-7	CASSSPRDRGYEQYF
TRBV19	TRBJ2-7	CASSIRDRYEQYF
TRBV30	TRBJ2-6	CAWTRPDSLGANVLTF
TRBV2	TRBJ2-3	CASSGGLTTDTQYF
TRBV5-4	TRBJ2-1	CASSLGGGSSYNEQFF
TRBV21-1	TRBJ2-3	CASSKARGAGEQGTDTQYF
TRBV2	TRBJ2-1	CASSGDRGNNEQFF
TRBV5-4	TRBJ2-7	CAPARPTYEQYF
TRBV7-9	TRBJ2-7	CASSSGTGATYEQYF
TRBV11-2	TRBJ2-3	CASSLTTGGKDTQYF
TRBV5-5	TRBJ2-3	CASSLPASAGVTDTQYF
TRBV5-4	TRBJ2-3	CASSLGQGEWDTQYF
TRBV6-6	TRBJ1-4	CASTSTGRAEKLFF
TRBV18	TRBJ1-2	CASSPTRRQGVEGYTF
TRBV3-1/TRBV3-2	TRBJ1-1	CASSTQGLTEAFF
TRBV6-6	TRBJ1-5	CASSPRDQPQHF